Following are 10 T cell receptor beta chains from one sample sequenced in a study of T-cell reconstitution after alpha-beta-depleted transplantation in children. General study points: T-cell counts and diversity were attributed mostly to newly produced T cells one year after transplant.

What these receptors recognize is not known. Using unique molecular identifiers, the investigators prepared the TCRbeta library. TCRdb re-analysed the PCR reads in MiXCR, keeping a single row per CDR3 protein. This sample has approximately 300,000 distinct CDR3 sequences, with almost 8% found just once. The specimen comprised peripheral blood, sampled 360 days after TCRalphabeta/CD19-depleted stem cell transplant. Receptors were obtained from a female patient aged 2-9 years who had a stem cell transplant for Fanconi anemia, so the T cells may come from the graft donor.

This clonotype occurred a few times. The CDR3 spells CASSLGQALGYEQYF. The CDR3 DNA follows: TGCGCCAGCAGCTTGGGCCAAGCGTTGGGATACGAGCAGTACTTC. J is TRBJ2-7 and V is TRBV5-1, with D unclear. Germline V gene sequence: CDR1 SGHRS, CDR2 YFSETQ. The CDR3 has 15 residues. Trimming took 0 bases from V and 4 from J, leaving 14 bases between them.

In its sample, this clonotype was seen many times. V is TRBV7-9 and J is TRBJ1-4; TRBD1 might be the D (5 bases). CDR1 and CDR2 (germline): SEHNR, FQNEAQ (reference sequence). CDR3 length: 14 residues. Between the trimmed V and J ends, which lost 5 bases and 8 bases, there was a span of 15 bases. In DNA form, the CDR3 reads TGTGCCAGCAGCGCCAGTGGGGGTCGGGAAAAACTGTTTTTT. Amino acid sequence: CASSASGGREKLFF. Looking up the rest from reference TRBV7-9 and TRBJ1-4 gives the full variable domain: DTGVSQNPRHKITKRGQNVTFRCDPISEHNRLYWYRQTLGQGPEFLTYFQNEAQLEKSRLLSDRFSAERPKGSFSTLEIQRTEQGDSAMYLCASSASGGREKLFFGSGTQLSVL.

The genes are TRBV2 and TRBJ2-7; D gene uncertain. V was cut by 4 bases and J by 4 bases, with 8 bases left in between. Germline-derived CDR1 and CDR2 are SNHLY and FYNNEI. This CDR3 region has 12 residues. DNA for the CDR3: TGTGCCAGCAGTGGATTTCTTTACGAGCAGTACTTC. Translation: CASSGFLYEQYF.

This clonotype has ten or more counts. The V and J genes are TRBV13 and TRBJ1-1; D is ambiguous. V was pared by 2 bases and J by 3 bases, with 13 bases between. Germline CDR1 reads PRHDT; CDR2 reads FYEKMQ (reference sequence). This CDR3 contains 15 residues. The CDR3 is CASSLFSRRDTEAFF. DNA of the CDR3: TGTGCCAGCAGCTTATTCAGTCGGAGGGACACTGAAGCTTTCTTT.

This clonotype was observed at least ten times. This chain joins TRBV5-6 and TRBJ2-1; no reliable D call. The CDR3 loop spans 11 amino acids. Trimming cost V 0 bases and J 10 bases, with 5 bases left between them. Germline V gene lookup returns CDR1 SGHDT and CDR2 YYEEEE. DNA for the CDR3: TGTGCCAGCAGCTTGGTGGTCGAGCAGTTCTTC. Translation: CASSLVVEQFF.

This clonotype came up many times. The rearrangement links TRBV28 to TRBJ2-7; D possibly matches TRBD1 or TRBD2 (5 bases each). The germline gives CDR1 MDHEN, CDR2 SYDVKM. The V and J ends lost 7 bases and 2 bases respectively, with 15 bases between them. This CDR3 has 14 residues. The CDR3 loop is CASTLTGTAYEQYF. The CDR3 DNA follows: TGTGCCAGCACCCTCACCGGGACGGCCTACGAGCAGTACTTC.

This clonotype appeared many times. This rearrangement joins TRBV12-3 or TRBV12-4 to TRBJ1-5; D remains ambiguous. This CDR3 region has 11 residues. Between the trimmed V and J ends, which lost 3 bases and 11 bases, there was a span of 8 bases. Here the CDR3 DNA reads TGTGCCAGCAGTTTCGGCTCGGCCCAGCATTTT. This gives the protein CASSFGSAQHF.

This chain connects TRBV11-2 to TRBJ1-1, with D possibly matching TRBD1 (5 bases). Germline V gene lookup returns CDR1 SGHAT and CDR2 FQNNGV. With 7 bases removed from V and 4 bases from J, the gap between germline ends came to 22 bases. This CDR3 has 16 residues. CDR3 protein: CASTLHWGDTLTEAFF. The CDR3 region has the DNA TGTGCCAGCACGCTTCATTGGGGGGATACACTCACTGAAGCTTTCTTT.

This clonotype has at least ten counts. This chain uses TRBV9 with TRBJ1-5; D gene ambiguous. V was shortened by 4 bases and J by 0 bases, with 29 bases between the two germline ends. There are 21 residues in the CDR3. In germline, CDR1 is SGDLS, CDR2 YYNGEE. The CDR3 DNA follows: TGTGCCAGCAGCCCAAGACGGCGAAGCAGACCAGAGCCTTATAGCAATCAGCCCCAGCATTTT. This sequence encodes CASSPRRRSRPEPYSNQPQHF.

This clonotype appeared many times. The rearrangement links TRBV20-1 to TRBJ2-7, with 9 positions matching TRBD1. The CDR3 covers 14 residues. Germline V lookup: CDR1 DFQATT, CDR2 SNEGSKA (reference sequence). V was pared by 5 bases and J by 3 bases, with 8 bases of the junction left unmatched. CDR3 sequence reads: CSAGQRGQGYEQYF. The CDR3 region has the DNA TGCAGTGCTGGGCAACGGGGACAGGGCTACGAGCAGTACTTC.